The TCR beta chain described here comes from a study of beta chain features in type 1 diabetes. Across the whole study: Patients did not differ from healthy donors in age, gender or cell yield. Study results and caveats: Within the patient group, naive, central memory and Treg TCRB repertoires appeared more similar to each other than within healthy donors.

The V gene end was trimmed by 0 bases and the J gene end by 4 bases; junction bases not matched to a gene: 2. CDR3 length: 15 amino acids. In germline, CDR1 is MGHRA, CDR2 YSYEKL. A note on this clone: What it recognizes is unknown.

Reverse transcription of all isolated RNA meant that expressed TCRB transcripts were sequenced. TCRdb keeps only in-frame clones here, not all; method: immunoSEQ multiplex PCR. The table includes around 430,000 clones, 30% detected once. Sequencing was done on a sample of naive CD4+ T cells from blood. J is TRBJ2-7 and V is TRBV4-1; 11 bases line up with TRBD2. The source is a man between 18 and 29 years old in good health. The DNA of the CDR3 is TGCGCCAGCAGCCAAGATACTAGCGGGAGATACGAGCAGTACTTC. It codes for CASSQDTSGRYEQYF.